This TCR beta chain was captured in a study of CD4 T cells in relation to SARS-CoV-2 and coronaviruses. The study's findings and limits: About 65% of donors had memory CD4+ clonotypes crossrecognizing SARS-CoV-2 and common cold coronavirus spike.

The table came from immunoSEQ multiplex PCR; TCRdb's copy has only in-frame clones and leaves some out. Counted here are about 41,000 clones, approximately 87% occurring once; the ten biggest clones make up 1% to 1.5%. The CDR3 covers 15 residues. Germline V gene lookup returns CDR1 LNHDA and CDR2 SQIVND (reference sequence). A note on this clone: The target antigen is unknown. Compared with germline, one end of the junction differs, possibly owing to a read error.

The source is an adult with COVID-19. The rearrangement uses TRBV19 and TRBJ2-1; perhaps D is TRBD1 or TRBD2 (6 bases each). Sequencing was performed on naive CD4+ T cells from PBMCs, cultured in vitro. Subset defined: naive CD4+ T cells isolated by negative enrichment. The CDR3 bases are TGTGCCAGTAAACGGACAGCGGGTAATACAATAGCCTCGGTCTTC. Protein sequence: CASKRTAGNTIASVF.